This TCR beta chain was recorded in a study of cytomegalovirus exposure and HLA in healthy donors. Background on the study: A subsequent analysis stated that the roughly 130 validation repertoires were run on the same platform as the 600 to 750 first-cohort repertoires.

V was clipped by 3 bases and J by 3 bases, with 9 bases between them. This CDR3 spans 14 amino acids. The V gene's germline CDR1 is KGHSH and CDR2 LQKENI. With respect to this clone: The antigen remains undetermined.

The assay was immunoSEQ multiplex PCR, and TCRdb's table has in-frame clones only and misses some. The table shows around 300,000 clones, with approximately 83% occurring only once. Study-wide results and limits: First-cohort TCR clusters tended to co-occur in the roughly 120 validation repertoires, a later analysis found.

The donors were part of the validation cohort of roughly 110 subjects. That cohort was separate from the first cohort, which comprised some 670 subjects. The chain employs TRBV18 and TRBJ2-4; D is ambiguous. Material: PBMCs. This TCR was recovered from a woman in her late teens or twenties in good health and CMV-seronegative. CDR3 bases: TGTGCCAGCTCACCGTTGTCAGGCAAAAACATTCAGTACTTC. Translated, it gives CASSPLSGKNIQYF.